The 17 T cell receptor beta chains in this list originate from one sample, sequenced in a study of cytomegalovirus exposure and HLA in healthy donors. Produced via immunoSEQ multiplex PCR; TCRdb's table is partial and in-frame only. Here the sample spans about 220,000 clones, around 90% being singletons. Sequencing was performed on PBMCs. All receptors come from a woman in her late teens or twenties in good health and CMV-seronegative.

This clone appeared once. The chain employs TRBV28 and TRBJ1-4, with D possibly TRBD1 on 5 matching bases. Trimming shortened V by 7 bases and J by 8 bases, and 17 bases separated the two germline ends. There are 14 residues in the CDR3. CDR1 is MDHEN, CDR2 SYDVKM, per germline. The CDR3 DNA reads as TGTGCCAGCACCACCGGGTTCGGGGGGGAAAAACTGTTTTTT. It yields the protein CASTTGFGGEKLFF.

The chain links TRBV30 to TRBJ1-1, with D tentatively TRBD1 (5 bases). Germline V gene lookup returns CDR1 GTSNPN and CDR2 SVGIG (reference sequence). The ends were cut back, 3 bases at V and 0 bases at J, with 14 bases in the middle. This CDR3 has 15 residues. As DNA, the CDR3 is TGTGCCTGGAGCGGGGGACGGAAAATGAACACTGAAGCTTTCTTT. Encoded protein: CAWSGGRKMNTEAFF.

This chain uses TRBV5-1 with TRBJ2-1; a weak D match, TRBD1 (5 bases). This CDR3 has 16 amino acids. Germline CDR1 and CDR2: SGHRS and YFSETQ. V dropped 4 bases and J dropped 0 bases, with 14 bases sitting between them. CDR3 amino acids: CASSDLVQDSYNEQFF. In nucleotides, the CDR3 is TGCGCCAGCAGCGATCTCGTACAGGACTCCTACAATGAGCAGTTCTTC.

V is TRBV7-9 and J is TRBJ1-2; tentatively, D is TRBD1 (6 bases). Germline V CDR1 and CDR2: SEHNR, FQNEAQ (reference sequence). V lost 1 base to trimming and J lost 8 bases, with 20 bases between them. The CDR3 is made up of 16 amino acids. The CDR3 region is CASSLGAQGSSIGYTF. CDR3 nucleotide sequence: TGTGCCAGCAGCTTAGGGGCACAGGGTAGTTCAATAGGCTACACCTTC.

The genes are TRBV19 and TRBJ2-7; the match to TRBD2 covers 7 bases. V dropped 3 bases and J dropped 2; count of bases not matched to a gene: 4. The CDR3 sequence is 14 residues long. Per germline, CDR1 LNHDA and CDR2 SQIVND (reference sequence). CDR3 region: CASSIGRGAYEQYF. DNA of the CDR3: TGTGCCAGTAGTATCGGACGGGGGGCCTACGAGCAGTACTTC.

This clone appeared a single time. The chain uses TRBV9 and TRBJ2-7, with 15 positions matching TRBD2. The germline CDR1 and CDR2 sequences are SGDLS and YYNGEE. CDR3 length equals 19 residues. V shed 4 bases, J shed 5 bases, and the junction held 16 bases outside the gene matches. CDR3: CASSRGLAGGHNRGNEQYF. The CDR3 DNA sequence: TGTGCCAGCAGCCGAGGACTAGCGGGAGGGCACAATAGGGGGAACGAGCAGTACTTC.

The chain employs TRBV10-3 and TRBJ2-1, with 10 positions matching TRBD1. CDR1 is ENHRY, CDR2 SYGVKD, per germline. Germline trimming cut 8 bases from V and 9 bases from J; bases unmatched to any gene: 7. The length of the CDR3 is 13 residues. CDR3 sequence reads: CAIRDRGLGEQFF. CDR3 in DNA: TGTGCCATCCGGGACAGGGGACTAGGTGAGCAGTTCTTC.

The chain has TRBV6-1 and TRBJ2-7, with TRBD1 matching 9 bases. J gave up 6 bases and V 8 bases, and 2 bases lay outside the gene matches. The CDR3 has 11 amino acids. Germline CDR1 MNHNS, CDR2 SASEGT. CDR3 sequence: CASSTGGEQYF. CDR3 coding DNA: TGTGCCAGCTCGACAGGGGGCGAGCAGTACTTC.

The rearrangement joins TRBV7-9 to TRBJ2-7; D is possibly TRBD1 (5 bases). The CDR3 spans 15 residues. V shed 2 bases and J shed 4 bases, with 15 bases lying between them. CDR1 is SEHNR, CDR2 FQNEAQ, per germline (reference sequence). The CDR3 region has the DNA TGTGCCAGCAGCTTAAGGGGCACCGGGCATTACGAGCAGTACTTC. This encodes CASSLRGTGHYEQYF.

This clone was seen only a few times. The chain uses TRBV28 and TRBJ1-2, with D perhaps TRBD1 (6 bases). Trimming took 2 bases from V and 8 from J, leaving 9 bases between them. Per germline, CDR1 MDHEN and CDR2 SYDVKM. This CDR3 has 12 amino acids. The DNA for the CDR3 is TGTGCCAGCAGTTTACAGGGGAGAGGCTACACCTTC. Its protein is CASSLQGRGYTF.

The gene calls are TRBV19 and TRBJ2-3, with D uncertain. Per the germline V gene, CDR1 is LNHDA and CDR2 is SQIVND (reference sequence). The CDR3 length is 16 residues. V lost 2 bases, J lost 0 bases, and 12 bases lay in between. The CDR3 DNA reads as TGTGCCAGTAGTATACAGGCACAAAGTAGCACAGATACGCAGTATTTT. Translating it yields CASSIQAQSSTDTQYF.

This sequence joins TRBV5-4 and TRBJ2-5; D is unresolved. Germline lookup yields CDR1 SGHNT and CDR2 YYREEE (reference sequence). V was shortened by 0 bases and J by 4 bases, with 7 bases between the two germline ends. The CDR3 has 13 amino acids. CDR3 DNA sequence: TGTGCCAGCAGCTTGGGTCCCGGAGAGACCCAGTACTTC. Protein sequence: CASSLGPGETQYF.

This clone came up once. The V gene is TRBV5-1, the J gene TRBJ2-1; D perhaps matches TRBD2 (5 bases). CDR3 length: 14 residues. CDR1 SGHRS and CDR2 YFSETQ come from the germline V gene. V lost 0 bases and J lost 6, with 10 bases in between. The CDR3 DNA reads TGCGCCAGCAGCTTGGATCGGAGGAGCAATGAGCAGTTCTTC. Amino acids: CASSLDRRSNEQFF.

This clone was detected once. The chain links TRBV27 to TRBJ2-1, with TRBD2 matching over 8 bases. Per the germline V gene, CDR1 is MNHEY and CDR2 is SMNVEV (reference sequence). This CDR3 comprises 14 residues. The V and J ends lost 8 bases and 7 bases, in that order; junction bases with no gene match: 10. CDR3 sequence: CASSRLASFNEQFF. The CDR3 coding sequence is TGTGCCAGCTCAAGACTAGCGAGTTTTAATGAGCAGTTCTTC.

The chain uses TRBV5-4 and TRBJ1-1; TRBD1 matches 10 bases. Trimming removed 4 bases from V and 4 bases from J; junction bases left unmatched: 4. This CDR3 has 14 residues. The V gene's germline CDR1 is SGHNT and CDR2 YYREEE (reference sequence). The CDR3, as DNA: TGTGCCAGCAGCCAGGGACAGGGGAGCACTGAAGCTTTCTTT. Translating gives CASSQGQGSTEAFF.

V and J are TRBV9 and TRBJ2-7; 7 bases match TRBD2. Germline values: CDR1 SGDLS, CDR2 YYNGEE. V was pared by 0 bases and J by 4 bases, with 4 bases of the junction left unmatched. The CDR3 sequence is 14 residues long. CDR3 in DNA: TGTGCCAGCAGCGTAGGATCTAGCGGATACGAGCAGTACTTC. Encoded protein: CASSVGSSGYEQYF.

V gene TRBV18 combines with J gene TRBJ1-3, with D possibly TRBD1 on 5 matching bases. This CDR3 region has 13 residues. From germline, CDR1 is KGHSH and CDR2 LQKENI. V lost 3 bases and J lost 2, with 5 bases in between. The CDR3 protein is CASSPTAGNTIYF. The DNA of the CDR3 is TGTGCCAGCTCACCGACAGCTGGAAACACCATATATTTT. Looking up the rest from reference TRBV18 and TRBJ1-3 gives the full variable domain: NAGVMQNPRHLVRRRGQEARLRCSPMKGHSHVYWYRQLPEEGLKFMVYLQKENIIDESGMPKERFSAEFPKEGPSILRIQQVVRGDSAAYFCASSPTAGNTIYFGEGSWLTVV.